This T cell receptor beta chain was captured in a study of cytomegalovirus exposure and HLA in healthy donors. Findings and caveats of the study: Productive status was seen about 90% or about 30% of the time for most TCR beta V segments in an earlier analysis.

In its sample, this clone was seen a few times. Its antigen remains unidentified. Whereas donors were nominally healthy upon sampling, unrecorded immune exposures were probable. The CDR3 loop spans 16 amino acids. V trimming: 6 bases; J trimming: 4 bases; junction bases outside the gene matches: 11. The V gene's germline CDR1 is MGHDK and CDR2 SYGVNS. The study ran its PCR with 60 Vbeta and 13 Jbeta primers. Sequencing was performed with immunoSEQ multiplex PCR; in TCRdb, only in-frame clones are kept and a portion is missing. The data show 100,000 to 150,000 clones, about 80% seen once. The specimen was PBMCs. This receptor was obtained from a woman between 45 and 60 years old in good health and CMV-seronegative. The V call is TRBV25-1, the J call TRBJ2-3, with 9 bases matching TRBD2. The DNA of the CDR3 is TGTGCCAGCAGCCGGACTTTGGGACTAGCTGCAGATACGCAGTATTTT. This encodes CASSRTLGLAADTQYF.